These 9 T cell receptor beta chains originate from one sample sequenced in a study of cytomegalovirus exposure and HLA in healthy donors. With 60 Vbeta and 13 Jbeta primers, the PCR was carried out. Here immunoSEQ multiplex PCR was the method, and the copy in TCRdb shows in-frame clones only, minus some. In the table there are over 150,000 clones, under 85% of which are singletons. Sequenced: PBMCs. Every receptor here comes from a man aged 18-30 years in good health and CMV-seronegative.

This sequence joins TRBV29-1 and TRBJ1-2, with a tentative D call TRBD1 (6 bases). With 7 bases removed from V and 0 bases from J, the gap between germline ends came to 21 bases. Germline V CDR1 and CDR2: SQVTM, ANQGSEA. The CDR3 is made up of 16 amino acids. CDR3 DNA: TGCAGCGCCGAACGTCGGGCAGGGGACACTAACTATGGCTACACCTTC. It yields the protein CSAERRAGDTNYGYTF.

This clone has only a few counts. This sequence joins TRBV11-2 and TRBJ2-7; 7 bases are shared with TRBD1. The CDR3 runs to 13 residues. CDR1 is SGHAT, CDR2 FQNNGV, per germline. The ends lost 5 bases at V and 5 bases at J; junction bases unmatched: 6. The CDR3, as DNA: TGTGCCAGCAGCACGACAGGGTTCCACGAGCAGTACTTC. It yields the protein CASSTTGFHEQYF. Based on the CDR3 plus reference TRBV11-2 and TRBJ2-7, the full variable domain is EAGVAQSPRYKIIEKRQSVAFWCNPISGHATLYWYQQILGQGPKLLIQFQNNGVVDDSQLPKDRFSAERLKGVDSTLKIQPAKLEDSAVYLCASSTTGFHEQYFGPGTRLTVT.

The chain uses TRBV6-5 and TRBJ1-2, with a possible D match to TRBD1 (6 bases). CDR1 and CDR2 (germline): MNHEY, SVGAGI. This CDR3 has 14 amino acids. Deletions cut 4 bases from V and 8 bases from J, with 17 bases between. The CDR3 DNA reads TGTGCCAGCAGTTTGGGGGGGCTGGCGGGCGGCTACACCTTC. It yields the protein CASSLGGLAGGYTF.

A single count supports this clone. This sequence joins TRBV4-2 and TRBJ1-1; 8 bases align to TRBD1. Trimming at V came to 2 bases and at J to 8 bases, leaving 19 bases not matched to a gene. From germline, CDR1 is LGHNA and CDR2 YNFKEQ. This CDR3 is 18 amino acids long. CDR3 protein: CASSQTGRGAGGEEEAFF. The CDR3 DNA is TGTGCCAGCAGCCAAACGGGGCGAGGGGCAGGGGGCGAGGAAGAAGCTTTCTTT.

This rearrangement joins TRBV18 to TRBJ1-5; 7 bases fit TRBD1. Germline V gene sequence: CDR1 KGHSH, CDR2 LQKENI. Losses at the gene ends were 4 bases for V and 6 bases for J; bases not matched to a gene: 9. The CDR3 has 15 amino acids. The CDR3 spells CASSQTEGAGQPQHF. The CDR3 coding sequence is TGTGCCAGCTCACAAACAGAGGGGGCGGGTCAGCCCCAGCATTTT.

The rearrangement links TRBV5-4 to TRBJ1-4; TRBD1 might be the D (5 bases). Trimming removed 3 bases at V and 1 base at J, with 16 bases between. Germline assignment: CDR1 SGHNT and CDR2 YYREEE (reference sequence). The CDR3 runs 17 residues. The CDR3 DNA sequence: TGTGCCAGCAGCTCCCCCGGGCAGGGAGGAACTAATGAAAAACTGTTTTTT. This codes for CASSSPGQGGTNEKLFF. Using reference TRBV5-4 and TRBJ1-4 for the parts outside the CDR3, the full variable domain is ETGVTQSPTHLIKTRGQQVTLRCSSQSGHNTVSWYQQALGQGPQFIFQYYREEENGRGNFPPRFSGLQFPNYSSELNVNALELDDSALYLCASSSPGQGGTNEKLFFGSGTQLSVL.

The V gene is TRBV2, the J gene TRBJ2-3, with D perhaps TRBD1 (6 bases). CDR1 and CDR2 (germline): SNHLY, FYNNEI. The CDR3 totals 11 residues. Trimming cost V 8 bases and J 3 bases, with 6 bases left between them. The CDR3 sequence: CASQGTDTQYF. As DNA, the CDR3 is TGTGCCAGCCAGGGGACAGATACGCAGTATTTT.

The rearrangement links TRBV30 to TRBJ1-5; tentative D call: TRBD1 (6 bases). Germline V gene data show CDR1 as GTSNPN and CDR2 as SVGIG (reference sequence). With 5 bases removed from V and 3 bases from J, the gap between germline ends came to 11 bases. This CDR3 has 13 amino acids. CDR3: CAWGGQNNQPQHF. The CDR3 DNA reads as TGTGCCTGGGGAGGACAGAACAATCAGCCCCAGCATTTT. Variable domain in full (rest from reference TRBV30 and TRBJ1-5): SQTIHQWPATLVQPVGSPLSLECTVEGTSNPNLYWYRQAAGRGLQLLFYSVGIGQISSEVPQNLSASRPQDRQFILSSKKLLLSDSGFYLCAWGGQNNQPQHFGDGTRLSIL.

The V gene is TRBV6-6, the J gene TRBJ1-5; D gene ambiguous. Germline CDR1 reads MNHNY; CDR2 reads SVGAGI (reference sequence). V was cut by 7 bases and J by 1 base, with 11 bases left in between. The CDR3 spans 14 residues. The chain's CDR3 is CASTGSLSNQPQHF. In DNA, the CDR3 is TGTGCCAGCACCGGGTCCCTAAGCAATCAGCCCCAGCATTTT.